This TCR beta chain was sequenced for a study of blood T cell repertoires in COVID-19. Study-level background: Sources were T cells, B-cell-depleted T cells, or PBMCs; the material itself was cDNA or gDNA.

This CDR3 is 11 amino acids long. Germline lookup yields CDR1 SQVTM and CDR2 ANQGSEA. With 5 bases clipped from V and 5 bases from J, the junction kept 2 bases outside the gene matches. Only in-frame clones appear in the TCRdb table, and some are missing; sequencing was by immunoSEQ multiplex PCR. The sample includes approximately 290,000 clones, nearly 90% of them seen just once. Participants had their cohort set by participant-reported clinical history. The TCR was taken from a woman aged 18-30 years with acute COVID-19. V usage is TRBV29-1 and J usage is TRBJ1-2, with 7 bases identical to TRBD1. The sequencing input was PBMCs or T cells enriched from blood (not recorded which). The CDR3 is CSVKGAYGYTF. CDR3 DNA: TGCAGCGTTAAGGGGGCTTATGGCTACACCTTC. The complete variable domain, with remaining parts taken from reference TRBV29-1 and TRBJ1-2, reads SAVISQKPSRDICQRGTSLTIQCQVDSQVTMMFWYRQQPGQSLTLIATANQGSEATYESGFVIDKFPISRPNLTFSTLTVSNMSPEDSSIYLCSVKGAYGYTFGSGTRLTVV.